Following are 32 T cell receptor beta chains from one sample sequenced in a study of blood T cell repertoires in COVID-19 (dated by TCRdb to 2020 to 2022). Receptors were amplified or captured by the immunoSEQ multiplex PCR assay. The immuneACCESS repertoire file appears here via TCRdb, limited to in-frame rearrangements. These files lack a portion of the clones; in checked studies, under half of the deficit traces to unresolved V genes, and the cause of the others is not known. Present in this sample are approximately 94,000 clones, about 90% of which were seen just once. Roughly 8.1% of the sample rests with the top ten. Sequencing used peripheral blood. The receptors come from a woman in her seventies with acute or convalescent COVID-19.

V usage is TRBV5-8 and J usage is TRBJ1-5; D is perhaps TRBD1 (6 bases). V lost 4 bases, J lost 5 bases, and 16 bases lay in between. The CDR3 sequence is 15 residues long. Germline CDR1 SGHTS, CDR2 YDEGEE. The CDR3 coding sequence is TGTGCCAGCAGCAACAGGGAGGGGTGGGATCAGCCCCAGCATTTT. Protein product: CASSNREGWDQPQHF.

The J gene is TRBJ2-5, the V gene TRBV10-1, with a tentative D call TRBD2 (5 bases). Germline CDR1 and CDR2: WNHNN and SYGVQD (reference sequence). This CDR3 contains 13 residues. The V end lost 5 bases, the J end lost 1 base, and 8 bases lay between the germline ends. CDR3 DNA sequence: TGCGCCAGCAGTACCGGGATCCAAGAGACCCAGTACTTC. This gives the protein CASSTGIQETQYF.

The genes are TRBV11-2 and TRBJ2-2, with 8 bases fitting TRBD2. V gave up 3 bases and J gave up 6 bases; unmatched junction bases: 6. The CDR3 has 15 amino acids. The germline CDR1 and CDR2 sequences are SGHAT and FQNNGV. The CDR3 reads CASSLGLGQSGELFF. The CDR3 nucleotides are TGTGCCAGCAGCTTGGGACTAGGTCAATCCGGGGAGCTGTTTTTT.

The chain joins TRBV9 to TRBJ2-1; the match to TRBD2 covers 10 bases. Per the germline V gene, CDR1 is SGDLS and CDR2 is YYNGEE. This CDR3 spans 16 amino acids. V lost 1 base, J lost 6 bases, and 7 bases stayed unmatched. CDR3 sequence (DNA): TGTGCCAGCAGCGTATCTAGCGGGAGACCTCCCAATGAGCAGTTCTTC. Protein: CASSVSSGRPPNEQFF. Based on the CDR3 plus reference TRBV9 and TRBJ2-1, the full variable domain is DSGVTQTPKHLITATGQRVTLRCSPRSGDLSVYWYQQSLDQGLQFLIQYYNGEERAKGNILERFSAQQFPDLHSELNLSSLELGDSALYFCASSVSSGRPPNEQFFGPGTRLTVL.

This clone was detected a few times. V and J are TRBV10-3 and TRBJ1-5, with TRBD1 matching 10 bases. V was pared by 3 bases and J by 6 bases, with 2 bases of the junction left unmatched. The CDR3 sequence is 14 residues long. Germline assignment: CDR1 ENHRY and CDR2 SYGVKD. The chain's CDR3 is CAISDDRGRQPQHF. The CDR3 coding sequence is TGTGCCATCAGTGACGACAGGGGGCGTCAGCCCCAGCATTTT.

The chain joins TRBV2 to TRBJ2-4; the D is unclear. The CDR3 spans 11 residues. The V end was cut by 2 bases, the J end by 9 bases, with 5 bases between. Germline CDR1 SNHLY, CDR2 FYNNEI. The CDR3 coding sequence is TGTGCCAGCAGTGAACCCGGCATTCAGTACTTC. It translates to CASSEPGIQYF.

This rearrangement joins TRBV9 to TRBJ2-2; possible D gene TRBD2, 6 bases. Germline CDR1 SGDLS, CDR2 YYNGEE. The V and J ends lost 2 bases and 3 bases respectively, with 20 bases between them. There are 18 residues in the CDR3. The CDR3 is CASSVPGLTSLHTGELFF. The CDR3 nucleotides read TGTGCCAGCAGCGTCCCGGGTCTGACTAGTTTGCACACCGGGGAGCTGTTTTTT.

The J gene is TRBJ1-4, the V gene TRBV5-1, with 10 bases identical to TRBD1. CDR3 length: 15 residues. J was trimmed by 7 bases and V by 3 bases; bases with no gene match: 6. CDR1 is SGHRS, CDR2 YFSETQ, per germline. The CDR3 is CASSSLGTGAEKLFF. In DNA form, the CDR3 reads TGCGCCAGCAGCTCACTCGGGACAGGGGCTGAAAAACTGTTTTTT.

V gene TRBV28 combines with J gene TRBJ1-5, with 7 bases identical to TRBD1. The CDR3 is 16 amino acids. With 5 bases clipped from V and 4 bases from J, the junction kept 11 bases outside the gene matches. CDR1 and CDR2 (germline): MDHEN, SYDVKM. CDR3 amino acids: CASSPQGRGSNQPQHF. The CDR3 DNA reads TGTGCCAGCAGTCCCCAGGGCAGGGGGAGTAATCAGCCCCAGCATTTT.

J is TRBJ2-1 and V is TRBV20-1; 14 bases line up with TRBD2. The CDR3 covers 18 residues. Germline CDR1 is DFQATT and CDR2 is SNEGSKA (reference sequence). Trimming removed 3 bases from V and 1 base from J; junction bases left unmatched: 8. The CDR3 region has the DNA TGCAGTGCTAGTAACCTGGGGACTAGCGGGGGATCCTACAATGAGCAGTTCTTC. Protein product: CSASNLGTSGGSYNEQFF.

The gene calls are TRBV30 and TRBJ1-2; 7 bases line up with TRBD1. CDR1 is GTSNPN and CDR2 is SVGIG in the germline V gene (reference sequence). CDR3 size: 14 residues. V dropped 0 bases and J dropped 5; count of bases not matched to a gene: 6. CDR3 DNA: TGTGCCTGGAGTGTACAGGGCAGGGGGTATGGCTACACCTTC. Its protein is CAWSVQGRGYGYTF. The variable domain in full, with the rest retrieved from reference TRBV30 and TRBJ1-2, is SQTIHQWPATLVQPVGSPLSLECTVEGTSNPNLYWYRQAAGRGLQLLFYSVGIGQISSEVPQNLSASRPQDRQFILSSKKLLLSDSGFYLCAWSVQGRGYGYTFGSGTRLTVV.

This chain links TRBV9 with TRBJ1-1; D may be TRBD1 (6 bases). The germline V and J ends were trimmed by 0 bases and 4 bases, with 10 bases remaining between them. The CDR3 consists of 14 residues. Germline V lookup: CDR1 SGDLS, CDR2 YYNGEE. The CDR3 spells CASSVGDRSTEAFF. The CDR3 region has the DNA TGTGCCAGCAGCGTAGGAGACAGGAGCACTGAAGCTTTCTTT.

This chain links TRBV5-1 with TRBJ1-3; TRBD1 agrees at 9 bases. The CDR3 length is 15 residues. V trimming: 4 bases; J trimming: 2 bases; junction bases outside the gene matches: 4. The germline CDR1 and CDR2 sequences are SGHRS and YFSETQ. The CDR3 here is CASSIQGATGNTIYF. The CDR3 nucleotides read TGCGCCAGCAGCATACAGGGGGCGACTGGAAACACCATATATTTT. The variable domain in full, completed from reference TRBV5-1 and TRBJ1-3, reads KAGVTQTPRYLIKTRGQQVTLSCSPISGHRSVSWYQQTPGQGLQFLFEYFSETQRNKGNFPGRFSGRQFSNSRSEMNVSTLELGDSALYLCASSIQGATGNTIYFGEGSWLTVV.

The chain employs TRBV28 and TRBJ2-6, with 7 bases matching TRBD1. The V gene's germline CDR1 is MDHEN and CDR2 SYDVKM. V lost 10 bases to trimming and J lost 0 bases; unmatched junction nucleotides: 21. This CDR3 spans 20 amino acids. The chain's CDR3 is CATFPLKIGTANSGANVLTF. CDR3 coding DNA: TGTGCCACATTTCCTCTGAAGATCGGGACAGCGAACTCTGGGGCCAACGTCCTGACTTTC.

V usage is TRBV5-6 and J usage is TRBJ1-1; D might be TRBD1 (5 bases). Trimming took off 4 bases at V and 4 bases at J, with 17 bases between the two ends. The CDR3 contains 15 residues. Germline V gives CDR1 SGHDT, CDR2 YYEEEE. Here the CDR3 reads CASSRGRVPPTEAFF. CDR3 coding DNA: TGTGCCAGCAGCCGCGGCAGGGTACCCCCCACTGAAGCTTTCTTT.

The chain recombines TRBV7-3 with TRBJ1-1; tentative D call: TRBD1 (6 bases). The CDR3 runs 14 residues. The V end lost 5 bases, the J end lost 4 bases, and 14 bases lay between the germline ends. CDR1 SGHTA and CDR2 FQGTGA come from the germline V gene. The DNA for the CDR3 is TGTGCCAGCAGCCTACAAGGGGGGGGCACTGAAGCTTTCTTT. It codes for CASSLQGGGTEAFF.

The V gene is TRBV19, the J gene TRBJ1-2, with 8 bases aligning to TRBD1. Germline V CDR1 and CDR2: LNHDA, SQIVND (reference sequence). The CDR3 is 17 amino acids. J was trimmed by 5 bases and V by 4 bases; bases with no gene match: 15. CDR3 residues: CASSTRQGRPPSYGYTF. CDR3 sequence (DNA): TGTGCCAGTAGTACGCGACAGGGGCGCCCCCCATCGTATGGCTACACCTTC.

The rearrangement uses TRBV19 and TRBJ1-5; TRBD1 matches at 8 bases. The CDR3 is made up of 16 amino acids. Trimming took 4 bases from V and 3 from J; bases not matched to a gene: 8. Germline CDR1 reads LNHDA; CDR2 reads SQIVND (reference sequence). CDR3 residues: CASSTQDREINQPQHF. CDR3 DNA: TGTGCCAGTAGTACCCAGGACAGGGAAATCAATCAGCCCCAGCATTTT.

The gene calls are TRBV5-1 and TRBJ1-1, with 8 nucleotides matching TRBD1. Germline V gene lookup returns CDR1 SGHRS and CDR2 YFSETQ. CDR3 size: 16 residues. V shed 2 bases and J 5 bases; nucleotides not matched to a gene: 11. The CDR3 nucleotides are TGCGCCAGCAGCTTTCGGGACAGGACCCCCGCAACTGAAGCTTTCTTT. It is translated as CASSFRDRTPATEAFF.

The CDR3 sequence is CASSQGGYFAEAFF. Here the CDR3 DNA reads TGTGCCAGCAGCCAGGGCGGGTATTTCGCTGAAGCTTTCTTT. This chain uses TRBV3-1 (or the pseudogene TRBV3-2) with TRBJ1-1, with no clear D. This CDR3 is 14 amino acids long. Germline V gives CDR1 LGHDT, CDR2 YNNKEL (reference sequence). Trimming cost V 3 bases and J 6 bases, with 14 bases left between them.

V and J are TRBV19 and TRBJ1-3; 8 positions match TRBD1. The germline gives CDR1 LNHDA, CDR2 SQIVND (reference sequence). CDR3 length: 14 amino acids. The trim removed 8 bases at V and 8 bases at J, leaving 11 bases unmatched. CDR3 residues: CASHRGGLRDTIYF. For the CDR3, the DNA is TGTGCCAGTCACAGGGGGGGCCTGCGTGACACCATATATTTT.

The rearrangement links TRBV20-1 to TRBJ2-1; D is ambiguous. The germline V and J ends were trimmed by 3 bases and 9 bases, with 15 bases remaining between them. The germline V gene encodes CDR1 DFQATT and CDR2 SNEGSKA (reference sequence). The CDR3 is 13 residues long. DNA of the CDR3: TGCAGTGCTAGTCGGCTAGTGGTGGTTGAGCAGTTCTTC. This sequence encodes CSASRLVVVEQFF.

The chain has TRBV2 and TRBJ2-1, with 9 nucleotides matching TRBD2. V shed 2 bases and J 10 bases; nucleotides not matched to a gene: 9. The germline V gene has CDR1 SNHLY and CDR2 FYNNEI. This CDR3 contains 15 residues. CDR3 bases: TGTGCCAGCAGTGAAAGGCGCGGGAGGGAAGGGGAGCAGTTCTTC. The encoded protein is CASSERRGREGEQFF.

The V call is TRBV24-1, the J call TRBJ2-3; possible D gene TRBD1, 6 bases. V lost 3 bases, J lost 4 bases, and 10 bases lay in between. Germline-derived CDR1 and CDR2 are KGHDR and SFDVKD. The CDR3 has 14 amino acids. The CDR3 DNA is TGTGCCACCAGTGATGAGGGGGAGTCAGATACGCAGTATTTT. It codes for CATSDEGESDTQYF.

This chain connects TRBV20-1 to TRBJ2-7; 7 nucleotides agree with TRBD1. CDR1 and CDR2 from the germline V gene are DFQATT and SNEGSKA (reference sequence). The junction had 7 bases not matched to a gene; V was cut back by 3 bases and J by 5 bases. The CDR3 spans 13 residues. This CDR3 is CSASRQGVHEQYF. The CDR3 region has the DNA TGCAGTGCTAGTCGACAGGGCGTCCACGAGCAGTACTTC.

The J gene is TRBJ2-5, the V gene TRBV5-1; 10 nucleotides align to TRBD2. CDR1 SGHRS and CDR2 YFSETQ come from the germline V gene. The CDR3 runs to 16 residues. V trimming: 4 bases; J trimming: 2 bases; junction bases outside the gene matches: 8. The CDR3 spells CASSPGIAGGQETQYF. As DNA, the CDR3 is TGCGCCAGCAGCCCGGGGATAGCGGGAGGACAAGAGACCCAGTACTTC.

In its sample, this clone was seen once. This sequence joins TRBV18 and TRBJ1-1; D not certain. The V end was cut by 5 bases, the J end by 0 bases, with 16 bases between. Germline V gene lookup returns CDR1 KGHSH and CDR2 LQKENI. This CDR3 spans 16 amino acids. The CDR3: CASSSEEPGLNTEAFF. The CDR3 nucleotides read TGTGCCAGCTCATCCGAGGAGCCGGGTTTGAACACTGAAGCTTTCTTT.

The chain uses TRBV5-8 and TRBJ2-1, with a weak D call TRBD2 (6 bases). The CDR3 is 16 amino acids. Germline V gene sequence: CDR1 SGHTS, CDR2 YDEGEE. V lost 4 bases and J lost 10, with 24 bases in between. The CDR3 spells CASSRRRAGRVREQFF. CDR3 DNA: TGTGCCAGCAGCCGGAGGAGGGCGGGAAGGGTCAGGGAGCAGTTCTTC. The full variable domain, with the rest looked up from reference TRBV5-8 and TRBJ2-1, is EAGVTQSPTHLIKTRGQQATLRCSPISGHTSVYWYQQALGLGLQFLLWYDEGEERNRGNFPPRFSGRQFPNYSSELNVNALELEDSALYLCASSRRRAGRVREQFFGPGTRLTVL.

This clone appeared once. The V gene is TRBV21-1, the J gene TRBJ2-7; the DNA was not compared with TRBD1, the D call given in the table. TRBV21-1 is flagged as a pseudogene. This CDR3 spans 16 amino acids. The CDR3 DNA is TGTGCCAGCAGCAAAGACGTCCTCACAGGCTCCTACGAGCAGTACTTC. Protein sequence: CASSKDVLTGSYEQYF.

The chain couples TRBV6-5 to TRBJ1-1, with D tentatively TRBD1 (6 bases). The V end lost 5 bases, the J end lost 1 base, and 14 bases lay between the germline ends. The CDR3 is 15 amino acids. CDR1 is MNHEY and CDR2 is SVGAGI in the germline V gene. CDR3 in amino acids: CASSRQVGRNTEAFF. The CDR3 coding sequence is TGTGCCAGCAGTCGACAGGTGGGGCGGAACACTGAAGCTTTCTTT.

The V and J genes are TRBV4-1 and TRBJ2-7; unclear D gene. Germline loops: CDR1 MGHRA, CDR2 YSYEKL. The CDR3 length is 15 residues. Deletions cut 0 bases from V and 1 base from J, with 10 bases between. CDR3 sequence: CASSQETVPSYEQYF. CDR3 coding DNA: TGCGCCAGCAGCCAAGAAACTGTACCATCCTACGAGCAGTACTTC.

CDR3 nucleotides: TGTGCCAGCAGCGTAGGGAGATGGGACAGGCAGACCCAGTACTTC. It specifies CASSVGRWDRQTQYF. The genes are TRBV9 and TRBJ2-5; 8 bases are a match to TRBD1. The CDR3 contains 15 residues. CDR1 is SGDLS, CDR2 YYNGEE, per germline. J gave up 6 bases and V 0 bases, and 7 bases lay outside the gene matches.